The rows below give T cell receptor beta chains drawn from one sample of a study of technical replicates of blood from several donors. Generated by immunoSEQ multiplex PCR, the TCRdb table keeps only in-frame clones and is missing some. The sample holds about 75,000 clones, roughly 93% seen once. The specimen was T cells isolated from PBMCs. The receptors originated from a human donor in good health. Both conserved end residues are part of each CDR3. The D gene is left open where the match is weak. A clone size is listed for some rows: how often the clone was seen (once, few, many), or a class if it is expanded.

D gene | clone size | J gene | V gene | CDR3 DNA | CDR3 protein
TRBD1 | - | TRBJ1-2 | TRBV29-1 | TGCAGCGTTGAAGGCGGGACAGGGCCCTATGGCTACACCTTC | CSVEGGTGPYGYTF
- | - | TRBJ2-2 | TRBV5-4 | TGTGCCATCAGAAATCCCGCCGCAGGGTCCCCCGGGGAGCTGTTTTTT | CAIRNPAAGSPGELFF
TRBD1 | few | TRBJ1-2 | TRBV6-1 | TGTGCCAGCAGTGCGACAGGGTCCGTCTATGGCTACACCTTC | CASSATGSVYGYTF
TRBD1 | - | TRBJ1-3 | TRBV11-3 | TGTGCCAGCAGCTCAATGACAGGGGTTGGAAACACCATATATTTT | CASSSMTGVGNTIYF
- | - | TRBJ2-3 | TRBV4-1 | TGCGCCAGCAGCCGTCGGACTACCCTTCTCGATACGCAGTATTTT | CASSRRTTLLDTQYF
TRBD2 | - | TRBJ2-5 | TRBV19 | TGTGCCAGTAGCCGGAGGGAGGGACAAGAGACCCAGTACTTC | CASSRREGQETQYF
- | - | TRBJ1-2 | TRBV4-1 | TGCGCCAGCAGCCCAAGTTTATGGGCTGGCTACACCTTC | CASSPSLWAGYTF
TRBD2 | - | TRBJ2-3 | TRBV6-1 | TGTGCCAGCAGGAAGCCGGGACTAGACCGAGATACGCAGTATTTT | CASRKPGLDRDTQYF
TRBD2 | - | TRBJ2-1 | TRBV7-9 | TGTGCCAGCAGCTGGGGACTAGCGGGAGTCAACAATGAGCAGTTCTTC | CASSWGLAGVNNEQFF
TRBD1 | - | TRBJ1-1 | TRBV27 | TGTGCCAGCAGTTTGATTCCAGGGGGCCAGACTGAAGCTTTCTTT | CASSLIPGGQTEAFF
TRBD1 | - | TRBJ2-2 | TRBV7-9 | TGTGCCAGCAGCTCCCAGGGGGCGATGTACACCGGGGAGCTGTTTTTT | CASSSQGAMYTGELFF
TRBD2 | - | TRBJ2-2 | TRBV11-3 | TGTGCCAGCAGCTCTAGTTCGGGACTAGCATCTTACACCGGGGAGCTGTTTTTT | CASSSSSGLASYTGELFF
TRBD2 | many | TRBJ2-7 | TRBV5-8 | TGTGCCAGCAGCGAAACTAGCGGGAGTTTCCCCTCCTACGAGCAGTACTTC | CASSETSGSFPSYEQYF
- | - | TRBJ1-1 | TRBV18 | TGTGCCAGCTCACCGGGCGGACAGATAAAACCTCAAAACACTGAAGCTTTCTTT | CASSPGGQIKPQNTEAFF
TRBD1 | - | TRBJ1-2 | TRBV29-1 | TGCAGCGTTGATGGATCGTTCCGGGACAGGGCCAACTATGGCTACACCTTC | CSVDGSFRDRANYGYTF
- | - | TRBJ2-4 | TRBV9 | TGTGCCAGCAGCGTAGGAGGGCCCAAAAACATTCAGTACTTC | CASSVGGPKNIQYF
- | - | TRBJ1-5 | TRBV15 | TGTGCCACCAGCGTATCAGGCTATAGCAATCAGCCCCAGCATTTT | CATSVSGYSNQPQHF
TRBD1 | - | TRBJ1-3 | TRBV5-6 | TGTGCCAGCAGCCCGGAGGGGGCGGTTGGAAACACCATATATTTT | CASSPEGAVGNTIYF
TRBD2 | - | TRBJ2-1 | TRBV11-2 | TGTGCCAGCAGCTTAGGGCTAGCGGGAGGGGATCATGAGCAGTTCTTC | CASSLGLAGGDHEQFF
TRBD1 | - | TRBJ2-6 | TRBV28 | TGTGCCAGCAGCCGGTGGACAGGGGGGATCTCTGGGGCCAACGTCCTGACTTTC | CASSRWTGGISGANVLTF
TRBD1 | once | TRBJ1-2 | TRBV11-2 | TGTGCCAGCTACTCCACCGGGACAGCCTATGGCTACACCTTC | CASYSTGTAYGYTF
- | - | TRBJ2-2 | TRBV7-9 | TGTGCCAGCAGCTTCGGAGGGTCAGGGTACACCGGGGAGCTGTTTTTT | CASSFGGSGYTGELFF
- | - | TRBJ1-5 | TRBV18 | TGTGCCAGCTCAATACAGGGTCTTAATCAGCCCCAGCATTTT | CASSIQGLNQPQHF
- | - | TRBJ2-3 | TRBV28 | TGTGCCAGCAGTTTATGGACAGACACAGATACGCAGTATTTT | CASSLWTDTDTQYF
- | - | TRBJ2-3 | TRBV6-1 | TGTGCCAGCAGTGATTGGGGCGGGATCCCTGGGTATTTT | CASSDWGGIPGYF
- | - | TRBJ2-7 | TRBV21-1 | TGTGCCAGCAGCAAAGTAGGAGTGACCTACGAGCAGTACTTC | CASSKVGVTYEQYF
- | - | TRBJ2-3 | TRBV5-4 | TGTGCCAGCAGTTATAGTGGAGATACGCAGTATTTT | CASSYSGDTQYF
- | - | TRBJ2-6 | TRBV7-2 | TGTGCCAGCAGCTTATCAACCAGAGGTGGGGCCAACGTCCTGACTTTC | CASSLSTRGGANVLTF
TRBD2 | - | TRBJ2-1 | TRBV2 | TGTGCCAGCAGGGGGACTAGCGGGAGGGTCAATGAGCAGTTCTTC | CASRGTSGRVNEQFF
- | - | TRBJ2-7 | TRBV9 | TGTGCCAGCAGCCAAATGGGGGGACGTGACGAGCAGTACTTC | CASSQMGGRDEQYF
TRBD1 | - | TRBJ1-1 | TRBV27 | TGTGCCAGCAGTATCTCGACAGGGCTTAACACTGAAGCTTTCTTT | CASSISTGLNTEAFF
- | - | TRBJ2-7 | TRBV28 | TGTGCCAGCAGTTTATTACAGGGTGACGAGCAGTACTTC | CASSLLQGDEQYF